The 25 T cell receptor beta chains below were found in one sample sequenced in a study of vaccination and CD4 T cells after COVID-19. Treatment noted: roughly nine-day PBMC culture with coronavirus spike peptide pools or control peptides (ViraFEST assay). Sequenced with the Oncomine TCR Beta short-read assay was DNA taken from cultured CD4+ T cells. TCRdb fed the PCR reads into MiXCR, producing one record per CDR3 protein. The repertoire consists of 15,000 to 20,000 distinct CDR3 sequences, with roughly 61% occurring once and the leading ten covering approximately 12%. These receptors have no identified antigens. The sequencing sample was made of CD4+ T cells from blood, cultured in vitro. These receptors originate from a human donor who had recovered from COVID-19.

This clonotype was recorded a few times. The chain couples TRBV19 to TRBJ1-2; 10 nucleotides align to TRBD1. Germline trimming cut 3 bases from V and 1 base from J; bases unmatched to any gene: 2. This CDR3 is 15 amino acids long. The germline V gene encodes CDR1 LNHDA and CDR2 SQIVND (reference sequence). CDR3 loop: CASSMGTGDNYGYTF. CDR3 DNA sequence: TGTGCCAGTAGTATGGGGACAGGGGATAACTATGGCTACACCTTC. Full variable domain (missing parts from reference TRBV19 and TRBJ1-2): DGGITQSPKYLFRKEGQNVTLSCEQNLNHDAMYWYRQDPGQGLRLIYYSQIVNDFQKGDIAEGYSVSREKKESFPLTVTSAQKNPTAFYLCASSMGTGDNYGYTFGSGTRLTVV.

The CDR3 DNA reads TGTGCCAGCAGTTACTGGGGGGAGGGCTACACCTTC. Encoded protein: CASSYWGEGYTF. V gene TRBV6-5 combines with J gene TRBJ1-2, with a possible D match to TRBD1 (5 bases). Looked up from germline, CDR1 is MNHEY and CDR2 is SVGAGI. CDR3 size: 12 residues. V lost 1 base and J lost 8, with 8 bases in between.

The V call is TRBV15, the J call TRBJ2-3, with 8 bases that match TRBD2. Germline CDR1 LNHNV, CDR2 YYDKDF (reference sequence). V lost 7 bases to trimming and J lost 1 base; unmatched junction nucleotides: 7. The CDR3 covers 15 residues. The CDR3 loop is CATNKREYRTDTQYF. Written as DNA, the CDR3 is TGTGCCACCAACAAGCGGGAGTACCGCACAGATACGCAGTATTTT.

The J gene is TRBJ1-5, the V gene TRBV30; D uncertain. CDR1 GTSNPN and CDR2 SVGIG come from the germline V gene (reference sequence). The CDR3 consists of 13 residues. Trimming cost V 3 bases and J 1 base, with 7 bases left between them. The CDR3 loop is CAWRPNSNQPQHF. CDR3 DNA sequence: TGTGCCTGGAGACCCAACAGCAATCAGCCCCAGCATTTT.

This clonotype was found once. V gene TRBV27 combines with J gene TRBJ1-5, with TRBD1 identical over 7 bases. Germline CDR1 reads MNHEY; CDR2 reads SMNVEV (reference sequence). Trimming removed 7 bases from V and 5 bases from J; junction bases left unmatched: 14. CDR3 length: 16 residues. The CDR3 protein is CASKSPTGLSDQPQHF. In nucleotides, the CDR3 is TGTGCCAGCAAGAGCCCGACAGGGTTGTCTGATCAGCCCCAGCATTTT.

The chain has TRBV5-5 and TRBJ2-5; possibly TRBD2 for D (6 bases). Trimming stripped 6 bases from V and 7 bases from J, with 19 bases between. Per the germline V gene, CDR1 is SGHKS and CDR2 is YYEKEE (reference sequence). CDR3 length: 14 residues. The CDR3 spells CASMLGTVIGTQYF. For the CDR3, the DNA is TGTGCCAGCATGCTTGGGACTGTCATTGGGACCCAGTACTTC. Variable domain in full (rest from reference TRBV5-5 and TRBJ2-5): DAGVTQSPTHLIKTRGQQVTLRCSPISGHKSVSWYQQVLGQGPQFIFQYYEKEERGRGNFPDRFSARQFPNYSSELNVNALLLGDSALYLCASMLGTVIGTQYFGPGTRLLVL.

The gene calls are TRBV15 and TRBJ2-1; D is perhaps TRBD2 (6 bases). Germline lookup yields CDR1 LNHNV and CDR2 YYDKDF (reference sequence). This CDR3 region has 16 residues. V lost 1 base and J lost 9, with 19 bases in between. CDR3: CATSRVYGGVEGEQFF. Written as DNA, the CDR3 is TGTGCCACCAGCAGAGTATACGGAGGGGTCGAGGGTGAGCAGTTCTTC.

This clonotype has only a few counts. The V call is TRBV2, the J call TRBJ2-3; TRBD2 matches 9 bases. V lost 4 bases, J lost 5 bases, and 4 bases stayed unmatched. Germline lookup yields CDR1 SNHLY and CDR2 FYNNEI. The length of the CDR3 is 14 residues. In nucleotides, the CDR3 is TGTGCCAGCAGTGTAGCGGGAGCGGGAGATACGCAGTATTTT. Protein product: CASSVAGAGDTQYF. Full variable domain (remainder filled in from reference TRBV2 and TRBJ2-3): EPEVTQTPSHQVTQMGQEVILRCVPISNHLYFYWYRQILGQKVEFLVSFYNNEISEKSEIFDDQFSVERPDGSNFTLKIRSTKLEDSAMYFCASSVAGAGDTQYFGPGTRLTVL.

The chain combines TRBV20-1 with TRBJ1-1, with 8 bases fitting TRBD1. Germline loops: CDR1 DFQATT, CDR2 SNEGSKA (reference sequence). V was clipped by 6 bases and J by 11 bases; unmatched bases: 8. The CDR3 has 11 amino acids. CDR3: CSAPDREEAFF. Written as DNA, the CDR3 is TGCAGTGCCCCGGACAGGGAAGAGGCTTTCTTT.

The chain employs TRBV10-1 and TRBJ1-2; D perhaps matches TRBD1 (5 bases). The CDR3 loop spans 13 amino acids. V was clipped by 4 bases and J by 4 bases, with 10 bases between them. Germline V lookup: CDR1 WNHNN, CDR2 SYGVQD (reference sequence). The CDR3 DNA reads TGCGCCAGCAGTGGACAGAAATTCTATGGCTACACCTTC. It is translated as CASSGQKFYGYTF.

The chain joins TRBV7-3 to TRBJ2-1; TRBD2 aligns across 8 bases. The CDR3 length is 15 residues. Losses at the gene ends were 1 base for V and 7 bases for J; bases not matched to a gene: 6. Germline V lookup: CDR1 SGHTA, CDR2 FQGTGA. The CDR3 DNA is TGTGCCAGCAGCTTAATCACTAGCGGAAGGAATGAGCAGTTCTTC. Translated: CASSLITSGRNEQFF.

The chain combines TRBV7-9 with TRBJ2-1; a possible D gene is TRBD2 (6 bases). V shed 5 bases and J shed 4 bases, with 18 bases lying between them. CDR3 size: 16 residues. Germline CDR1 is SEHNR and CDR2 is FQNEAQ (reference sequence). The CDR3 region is CASSVRALAQYNEQFF. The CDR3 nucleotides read TGTGCCAGCAGCGTACGGGCGCTAGCGCAATACAATGAGCAGTTCTTC.

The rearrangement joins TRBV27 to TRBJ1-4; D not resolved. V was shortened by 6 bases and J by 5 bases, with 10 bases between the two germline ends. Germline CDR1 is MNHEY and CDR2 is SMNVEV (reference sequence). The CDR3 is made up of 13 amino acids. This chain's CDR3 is CASSLLGNEKLFF. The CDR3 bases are TGTGCCAGCAGCCTGTTGGGGAATGAAAAACTGTTTTTT.

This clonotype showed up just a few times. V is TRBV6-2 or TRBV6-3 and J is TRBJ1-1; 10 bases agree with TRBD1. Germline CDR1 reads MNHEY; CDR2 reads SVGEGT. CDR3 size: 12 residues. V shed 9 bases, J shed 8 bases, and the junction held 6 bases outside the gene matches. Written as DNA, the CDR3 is TGTGCCAGTAGGACAGGGGGGAAAGAAGCTTTCTTT. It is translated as CASRTGGKEAFF.

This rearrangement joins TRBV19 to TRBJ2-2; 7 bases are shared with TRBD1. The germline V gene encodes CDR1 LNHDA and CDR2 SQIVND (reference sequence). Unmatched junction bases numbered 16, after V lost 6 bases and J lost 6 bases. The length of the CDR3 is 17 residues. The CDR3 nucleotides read TGTGCCAGTAGCGCCTCCCTGGGACAGTTACAGCCCGGGGAGCTGTTTTTT. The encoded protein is CASSASLGQLQPGELFF. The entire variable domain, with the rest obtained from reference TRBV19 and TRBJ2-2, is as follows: DGGITQSPKYLFRKEGQNVTLSCEQNLNHDAMYWYRQDPGQGLRLIYYSQIVNDFQKGDIAEGYSVSREKKESFPLTVTSAQKNPTAFYLCASSASLGQLQPGELFFGEGSRLTVL.

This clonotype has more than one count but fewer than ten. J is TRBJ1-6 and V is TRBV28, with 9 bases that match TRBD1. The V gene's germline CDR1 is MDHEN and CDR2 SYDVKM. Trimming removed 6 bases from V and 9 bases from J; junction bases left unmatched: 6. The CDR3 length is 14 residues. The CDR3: CASSTTGGLSPLHF. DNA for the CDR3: TGTGCCAGCAGCACCACAGGGGGCCTTTCACCCCTCCACTTT.

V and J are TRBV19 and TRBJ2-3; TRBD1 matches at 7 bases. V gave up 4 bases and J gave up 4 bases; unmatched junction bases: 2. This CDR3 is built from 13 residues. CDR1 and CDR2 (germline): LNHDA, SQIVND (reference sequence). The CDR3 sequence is CASSTQGADTQYF. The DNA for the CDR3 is TGTGCCAGTAGTACCCAGGGGGCAGATACGCAGTATTTT. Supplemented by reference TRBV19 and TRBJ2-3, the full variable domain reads DGGITQSPKYLFRKEGQNVTLSCEQNLNHDAMYWYRQDPGQGLRLIYYSQIVNDFQKGDIAEGYSVSREKKESFPLTVTSAQKNPTAFYLCASSTQGADTQYFGPGTRLTVL.

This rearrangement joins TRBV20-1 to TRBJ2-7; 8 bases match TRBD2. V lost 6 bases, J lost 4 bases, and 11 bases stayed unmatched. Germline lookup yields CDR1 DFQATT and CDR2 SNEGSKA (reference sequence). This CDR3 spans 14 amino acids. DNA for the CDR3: TGCAGTGCCGTTAGCGGGACGACCTATTACGAGCAGTACTTC. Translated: CSAVSGTTYYEQYF.

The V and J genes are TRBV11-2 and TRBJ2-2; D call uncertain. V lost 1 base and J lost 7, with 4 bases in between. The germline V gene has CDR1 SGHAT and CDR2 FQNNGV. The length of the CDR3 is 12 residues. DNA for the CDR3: TGTGCCAGCAGCTTAGTGGTCGGGGAGCTGTTTTTT. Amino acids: CASSLVVGELFF. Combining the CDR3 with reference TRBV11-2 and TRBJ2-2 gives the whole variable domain EAGVAQSPRYKIIEKRQSVAFWCNPISGHATLYWYQQILGQGPKLLIQFQNNGVVDDSQLPKDRFSAERLKGVDSTLKIQPAKLEDSAVYLCASSLVVGELFFGEGSRLTVL.

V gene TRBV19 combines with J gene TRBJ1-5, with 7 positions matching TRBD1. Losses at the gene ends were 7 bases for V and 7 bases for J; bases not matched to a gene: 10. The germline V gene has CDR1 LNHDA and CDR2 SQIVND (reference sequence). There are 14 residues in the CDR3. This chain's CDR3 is CASTPDRVLQPQHF. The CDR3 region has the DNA TGTGCCAGTACCCCCGACAGGGTTCTACAGCCCCAGCATTTT.

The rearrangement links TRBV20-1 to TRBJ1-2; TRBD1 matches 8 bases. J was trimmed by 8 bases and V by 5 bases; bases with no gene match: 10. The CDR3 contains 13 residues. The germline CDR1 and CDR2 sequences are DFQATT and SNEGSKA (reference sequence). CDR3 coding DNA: TGCAGTGCTTATGGACAGGGTTTAAGAGGCTACACCTTC. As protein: CSAYGQGLRGYTF.

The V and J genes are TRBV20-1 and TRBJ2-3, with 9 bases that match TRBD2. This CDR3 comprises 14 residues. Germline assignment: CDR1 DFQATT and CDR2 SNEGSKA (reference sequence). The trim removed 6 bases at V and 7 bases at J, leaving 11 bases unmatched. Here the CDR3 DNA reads TGCAGTGCGCGAACGCGGGAGGGCCAATATACGCAGTATTTT. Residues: CSARTREGQYTQYF.

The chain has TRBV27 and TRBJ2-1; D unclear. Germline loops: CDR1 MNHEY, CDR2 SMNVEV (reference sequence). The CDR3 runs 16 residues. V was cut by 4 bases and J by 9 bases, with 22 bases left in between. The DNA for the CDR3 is TGTGCCAGCAGTTCGATGACGGACGAACCTCGCGGTGAGCAGTTCTTC. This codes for CASSSMTDEPRGEQFF.

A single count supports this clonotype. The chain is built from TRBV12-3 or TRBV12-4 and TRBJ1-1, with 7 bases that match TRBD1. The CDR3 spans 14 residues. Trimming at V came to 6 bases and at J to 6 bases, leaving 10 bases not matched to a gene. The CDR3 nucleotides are TGTGCCAGCAGGGGGACAGCGTCGAATCCTGAAGCTTTCTTT. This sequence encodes CASRGTASNPEAFF.

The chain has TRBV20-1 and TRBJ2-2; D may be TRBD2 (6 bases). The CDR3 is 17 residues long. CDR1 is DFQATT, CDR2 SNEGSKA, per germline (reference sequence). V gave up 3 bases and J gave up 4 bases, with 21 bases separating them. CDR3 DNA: TGCAGTGCTAGGGTCAGAGGACAACTAGCAGGCACCGGGGAGCTGTTTTTT. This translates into CSARVRGQLAGTGELFF.